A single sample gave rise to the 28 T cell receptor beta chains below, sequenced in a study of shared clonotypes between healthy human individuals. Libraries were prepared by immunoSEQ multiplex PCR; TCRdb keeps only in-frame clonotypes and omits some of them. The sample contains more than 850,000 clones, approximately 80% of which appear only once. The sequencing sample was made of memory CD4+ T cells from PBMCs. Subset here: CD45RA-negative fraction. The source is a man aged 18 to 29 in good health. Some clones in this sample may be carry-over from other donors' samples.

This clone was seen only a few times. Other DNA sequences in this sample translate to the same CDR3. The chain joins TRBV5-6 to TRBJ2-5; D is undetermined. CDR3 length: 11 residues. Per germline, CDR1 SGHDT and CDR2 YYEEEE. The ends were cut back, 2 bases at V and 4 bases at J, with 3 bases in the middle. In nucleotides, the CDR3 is TGTGCCAGCAGCTTTGGAGAGACCCAGTACTTC. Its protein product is CASSFGETQYF.

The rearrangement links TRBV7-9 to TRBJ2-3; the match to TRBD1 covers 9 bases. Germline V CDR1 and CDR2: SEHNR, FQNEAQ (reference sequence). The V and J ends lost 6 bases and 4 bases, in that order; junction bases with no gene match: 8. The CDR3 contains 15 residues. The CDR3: CASRRTGAPSDTQYF. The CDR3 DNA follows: TGTGCCAGCAGGAGGACAGGGGCCCCATCAGATACGCAGTATTTT.

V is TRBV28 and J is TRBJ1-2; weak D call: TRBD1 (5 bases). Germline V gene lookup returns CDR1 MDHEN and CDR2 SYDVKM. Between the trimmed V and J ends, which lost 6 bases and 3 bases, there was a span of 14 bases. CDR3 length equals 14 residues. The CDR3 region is CASRRQGKHYGYTF. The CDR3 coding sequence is TGTGCCAGCAGAAGGCAGGGCAAGCACTATGGCTACACCTTC.

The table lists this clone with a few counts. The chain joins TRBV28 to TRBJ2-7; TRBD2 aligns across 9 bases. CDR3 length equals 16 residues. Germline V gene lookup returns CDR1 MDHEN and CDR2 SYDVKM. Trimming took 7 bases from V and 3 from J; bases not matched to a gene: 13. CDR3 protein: CASKTPPAGGHYEQYF. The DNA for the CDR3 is TGTGCCAGCAAAACTCCGCCCGCGGGGGGGCACTACGAGCAGTACTTC.

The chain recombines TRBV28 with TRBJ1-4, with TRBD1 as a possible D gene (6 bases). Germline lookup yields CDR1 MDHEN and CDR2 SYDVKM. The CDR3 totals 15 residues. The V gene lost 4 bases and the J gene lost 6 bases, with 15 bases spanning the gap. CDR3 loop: CASSSPGAGDEKLFF. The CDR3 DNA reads TGTGCCAGCAGTTCTCCGGGGGCCGGTGATGAAAAACTGTTTTTT.

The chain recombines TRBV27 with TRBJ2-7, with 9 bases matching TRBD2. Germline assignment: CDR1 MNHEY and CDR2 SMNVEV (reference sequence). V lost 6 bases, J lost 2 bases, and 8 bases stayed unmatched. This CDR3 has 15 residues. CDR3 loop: CASSPRAGGPYEQYF. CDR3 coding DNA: TGTGCCAGCAGCCCCAGGGCGGGAGGGCCCTACGAGCAGTACTTC.

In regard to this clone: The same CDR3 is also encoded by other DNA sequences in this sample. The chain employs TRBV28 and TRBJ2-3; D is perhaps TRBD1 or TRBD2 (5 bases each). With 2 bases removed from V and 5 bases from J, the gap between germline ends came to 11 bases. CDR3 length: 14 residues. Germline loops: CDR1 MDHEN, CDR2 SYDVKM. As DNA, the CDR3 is TGTGCCAGCAGTTTACCCGGGACCCTAGATACGCAGTATTTT. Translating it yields CASSLPGTLDTQYF. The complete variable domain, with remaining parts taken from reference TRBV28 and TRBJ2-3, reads DVKVTQSSRYLVKRTGEKVFLECVQDMDHENMFWYRQDPGLGLRLIYFSYDVKMKEKGDIPEGYSVSREKKERFSLILESASTNQTSMYLCASSLPGTLDTQYFGPGTRLTVL.

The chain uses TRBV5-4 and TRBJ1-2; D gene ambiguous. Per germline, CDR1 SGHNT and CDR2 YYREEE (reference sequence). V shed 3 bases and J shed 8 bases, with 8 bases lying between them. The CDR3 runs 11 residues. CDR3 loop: CASSWEGGYTF. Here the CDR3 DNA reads TGTGCCAGCAGCTGGGAGGGCGGCTACACCTTC.

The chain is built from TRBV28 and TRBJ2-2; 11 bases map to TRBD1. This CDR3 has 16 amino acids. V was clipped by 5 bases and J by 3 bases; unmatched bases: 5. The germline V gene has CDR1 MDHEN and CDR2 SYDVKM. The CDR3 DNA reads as TGTGCCAGCAGTACCCGGACAGGGGGCGACACCGGGGAGCTGTTTTTT. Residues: CASSTRTGGDTGELFF.

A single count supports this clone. CDR3 DNA sequence: TGCAGCGTTGAAGATTGGAAGGCTTCGGGTAATGAAAAACTGTTTTTT. Translated, it gives CSVEDWKASGNEKLFF. The chain has TRBV29-1 and TRBJ1-4; D not certain. V was shortened by 0 bases and J by 4 bases, with 15 bases between the two germline ends. The CDR3 consists of 16 residues. Germline CDR1 SQVTM, CDR2 ANQGSEA.

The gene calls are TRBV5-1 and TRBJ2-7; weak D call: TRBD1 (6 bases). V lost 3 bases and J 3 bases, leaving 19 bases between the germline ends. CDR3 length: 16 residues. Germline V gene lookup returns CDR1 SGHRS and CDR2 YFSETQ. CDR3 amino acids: CASSSANRDILYEQYF. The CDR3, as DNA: TGCGCCAGCAGCTCCGCAAACAGGGACATCCTCTACGAGCAGTACTTC.

This CDR3 reads CAISPRGDNEQFF. The CDR3 nucleotides read TGTGCCATCAGCCCACGTGGGGATAATGAGCAGTTCTTC. V and J are TRBV10-3 and TRBJ2-1; no definite D call. Trimming shortened V by 6 bases and J by 7 bases, and 13 bases separated the two germline ends. The CDR3 is 13 amino acids. Germline V gene sequence: CDR1 ENHRY, CDR2 SYGVKD.

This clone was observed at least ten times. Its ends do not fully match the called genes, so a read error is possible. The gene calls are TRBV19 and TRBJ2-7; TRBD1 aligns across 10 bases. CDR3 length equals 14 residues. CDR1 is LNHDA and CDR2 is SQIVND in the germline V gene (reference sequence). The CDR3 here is CASRQGAASNEQYF. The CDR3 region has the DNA TGTGCCAGTCGACAGGGGGCCGCCTCCAACGAGCAGTACTTC.

The CDR3 coding sequence is TGTGCCAGCAGTTCCGAGACAGGAGGTTACACTGAAGCTTTCTTT. It codes for CASSSETGGYTEAFF. This sequence joins TRBV28 and TRBJ1-1, with a tentative D call TRBD1 (6 bases). The germline CDR1 and CDR2 sequences are MDHEN and SYDVKM. The CDR3 consists of 15 residues. Trimming took off 4 bases at V and 3 bases at J, with 15 bases between the two ends.

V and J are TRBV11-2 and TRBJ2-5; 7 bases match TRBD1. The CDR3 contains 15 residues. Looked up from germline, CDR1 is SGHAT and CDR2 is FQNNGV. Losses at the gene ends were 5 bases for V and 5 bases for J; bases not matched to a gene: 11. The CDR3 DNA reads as TGTGCCAGCAGCAAAACGAGGACAGGATGGGAGACCCAGTACTTC. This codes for CASSKTRTGWETQYF.

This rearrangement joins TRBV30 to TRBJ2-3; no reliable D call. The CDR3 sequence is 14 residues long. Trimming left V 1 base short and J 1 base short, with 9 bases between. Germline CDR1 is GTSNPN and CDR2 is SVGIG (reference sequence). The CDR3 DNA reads TGTGCCTGGAGTGCCCGATCTGGCACAGATACGCAGTATTTT. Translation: CAWSARSGTDTQYF.

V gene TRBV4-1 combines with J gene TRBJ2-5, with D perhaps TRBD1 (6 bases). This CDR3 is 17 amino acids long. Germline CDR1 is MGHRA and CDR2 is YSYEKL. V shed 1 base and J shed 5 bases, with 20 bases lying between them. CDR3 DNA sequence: TGCGCCAGCAGCCAAGGGGGAGTTGGGGGCCTTCGGGAGACCCAGTACTTC. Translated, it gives CASSQGGVGGLRETQYF.

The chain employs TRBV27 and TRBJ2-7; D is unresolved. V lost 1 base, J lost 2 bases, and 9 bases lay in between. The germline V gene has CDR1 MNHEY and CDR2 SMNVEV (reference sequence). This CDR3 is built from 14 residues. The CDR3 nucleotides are TGTGCCAGCAGTTTATTTGGGCAGACCTACGAGCAGTACTTC. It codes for CASSLFGQTYEQYF.

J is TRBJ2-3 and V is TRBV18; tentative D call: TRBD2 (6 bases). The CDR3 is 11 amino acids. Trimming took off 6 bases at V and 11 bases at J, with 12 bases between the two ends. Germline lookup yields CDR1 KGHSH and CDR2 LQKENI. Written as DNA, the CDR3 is TGTGCCAGCTCCCGGGGAGGTGGGCAGTATTTT. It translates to CASSRGGGQYF. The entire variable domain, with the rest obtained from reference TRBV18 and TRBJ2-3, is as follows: NAGVMQNPRHLVRRRGQEARLRCSPMKGHSHVYWYRQLPEEGLKFMVYLQKENIIDESGMPKERFSAEFPKEGPSILRIQQVVRGDSAAYFCASSRGGGQYFGPGTRLTVL.

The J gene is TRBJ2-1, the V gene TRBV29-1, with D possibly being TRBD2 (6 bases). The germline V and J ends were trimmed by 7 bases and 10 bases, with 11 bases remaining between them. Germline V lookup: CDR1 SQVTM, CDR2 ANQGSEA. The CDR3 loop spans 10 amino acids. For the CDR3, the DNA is TGCAGCGGGGGACTGACAGAGCAGTTCTTC. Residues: CSGGLTEQFF.

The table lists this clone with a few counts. CDR3 DNA sequence: TGTGCCAGCAGTGTCTTAATCTGGACTGAAGCTTTCTTT. This translates into CASSVLIWTEAFF. This chain uses TRBV2 with TRBJ1-1; D unclear. The germline V and J ends were trimmed by 4 bases and 5 bases, with 11 bases remaining between them. The CDR3 loop spans 13 amino acids. CDR1 is SNHLY, CDR2 FYNNEI, per germline.

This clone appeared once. Written as DNA, the CDR3 is TGTGCCAGCAGTTACTCAAGGGTAGGCGAGCAGTACTTC. Its translation: CASSYSRVGEQYF. V gene TRBV6-5 combines with J gene TRBJ2-7, with unresolved D. The CDR3 is made up of 13 amino acids. Germline CDR1 is MNHEY and CDR2 is SVGAGI. V lost 0 bases and J 6 bases, leaving 9 bases between the germline ends.

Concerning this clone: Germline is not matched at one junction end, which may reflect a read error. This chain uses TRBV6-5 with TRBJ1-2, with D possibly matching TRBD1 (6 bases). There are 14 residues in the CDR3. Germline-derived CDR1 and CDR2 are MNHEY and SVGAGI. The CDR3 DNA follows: TGTGTCAGCAGTCCCAAACAGGGAAACTATGGCTACACCTTC. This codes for CVSSPKQGNYGYTF.

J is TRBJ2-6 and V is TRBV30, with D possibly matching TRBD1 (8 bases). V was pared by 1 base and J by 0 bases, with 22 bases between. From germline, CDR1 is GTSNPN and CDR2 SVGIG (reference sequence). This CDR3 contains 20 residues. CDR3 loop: CAWSADRVLAAYSGANVLTF. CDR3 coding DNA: TGTGCCTGGAGTGCGGACAGGGTGCTAGCGGCCTACTCTGGGGCCAACGTCCTGACTTTC.

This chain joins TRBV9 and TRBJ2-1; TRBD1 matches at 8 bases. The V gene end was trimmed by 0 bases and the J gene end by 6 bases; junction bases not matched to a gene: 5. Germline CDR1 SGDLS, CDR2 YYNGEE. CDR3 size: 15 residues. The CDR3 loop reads CASSVAGGFVNEQFF. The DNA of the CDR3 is TGTGCCAGCAGCGTAGCAGGGGGCTTCGTCAATGAGCAGTTCTTC.

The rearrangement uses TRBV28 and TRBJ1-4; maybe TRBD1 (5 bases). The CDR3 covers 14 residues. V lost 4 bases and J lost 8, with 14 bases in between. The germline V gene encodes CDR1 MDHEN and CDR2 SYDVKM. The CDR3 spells CASSSSSGPEKLFF. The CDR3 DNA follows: TGTGCCAGCAGTTCCTCTTCGGGGCCAGAAAAACTGTTTTTT. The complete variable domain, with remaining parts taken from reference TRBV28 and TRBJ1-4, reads DVKVTQSSRYLVKRTGEKVFLECVQDMDHENMFWYRQDPGLGLRLIYFSYDVKMKEKGDIPEGYSVSREKKERFSLILESASTNQTSMYLCASSSSSGPEKLFFGSGTQLSVL.

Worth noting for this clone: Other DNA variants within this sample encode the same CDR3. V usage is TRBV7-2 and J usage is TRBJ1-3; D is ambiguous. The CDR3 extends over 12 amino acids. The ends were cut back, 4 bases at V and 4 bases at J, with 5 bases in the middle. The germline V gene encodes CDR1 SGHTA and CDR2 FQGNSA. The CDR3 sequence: CASSSQGNTIYF. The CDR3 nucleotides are TGTGCCAGCAGCTCACAGGGAAACACCATATATTTT.

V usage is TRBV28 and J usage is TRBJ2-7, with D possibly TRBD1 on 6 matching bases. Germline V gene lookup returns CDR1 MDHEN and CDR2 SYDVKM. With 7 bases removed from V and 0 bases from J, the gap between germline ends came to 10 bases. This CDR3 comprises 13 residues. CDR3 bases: TGTGCCAGCACAGGACAGTTCTCCTACGAGCAGTACTTC. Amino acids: CASTGQFSYEQYF.